The clone carrying this T cell receptor (beta chain) appeared many times. Its antigen is still unknown. This sample stems from a study of Graves' ophthalmopathy and Graves' hyperthyroidism. RNA transcripts were the source from which TCR beta CDR3 regions were amplified. A first-round RT-PCR used HTBI primers, followed by a second-round multiplex PCR. Using its own MiXCR run on the multiplex PCR reads, TCRdb lists one record per CDR3 protein. Among more than 300,000 distinct CDR3 sequences, just over 15% were seen once, and the ten largest hold 7%. Uncontrolled infections, other autoimmune diseases, pregnancy or lactation barred patients from enrollment. Broader study findings: Ophthalmopathy progression prediction by the model yielded a sensitivity of 55% to 71% and a specificity of about 72%.

The sequenced sample consisted of peripheral blood. The sequence was obtained from a woman between 18 and 29 years old with stable Graves' hyperthyroidism.

The CDR3 DNA reads TGTGCTGGGGGGCTTGGCACCGGGGAGCTGTTTTTT. As protein: CAGGLGTGELFF. The V call is TRBV12-3 or TRBV12-4, the J call TRBJ2-2; perhaps D is TRBD1 or TRBD2 (6 bases each). The CDR3 covers 12 residues.